A selection of T cell receptor beta chains follows, all from one sample in a study of blood T cell repertoires in COVID-19. Sequencing was performed with immunoSEQ multiplex PCR; in TCRdb, only in-frame clones are kept and a portion is missing. The table shows 360,000 or so clones, with 89% occurring only once. The sequencing input was peripheral blood. The receptors derive from a woman aged 55-70 years with COVID-19, enrolled during active disease. Each CDR3 is given with its conserved first and last residue. The D gene is left open where the match is weak. Where a row states a size, it is once, few, many or the class of an expanded clone; other rows omit it.

j_call: TRBJ2-5; clone_size: -; d_call: -; v_call: TRBV5-1; cdr3_nt: TGCGCCAGCAGAACGGAGTACTTAGAGACCCAGTACTTC; cdr3_aa: CASRTEYLETQYF
j_call: TRBJ2-1; clone_size: once; d_call: -; v_call: TRBV2; cdr3_nt: TGTGCCAGCAACGGGGGGCCTCCGTACAATGAGCAGTTCTTC; cdr3_aa: CASNGGPPYNEQFF
j_call: TRBJ1-5; clone_size: -; d_call: -; v_call: TRBV7-9; cdr3_nt: TGTGCCAGCAGCCAGAACACGGGTGATCAGCCCCAGCATTTT; cdr3_aa: CASSQNTGDQPQHF
j_call: TRBJ2-7; clone_size: -; d_call: TRBD1; v_call: TRBV6-5; cdr3_nt: TGTGCCAGCAGTCGGACAGGGGACCCCTACGAGCAGTACTTC; cdr3_aa: CASSRTGDPYEQYF
j_call: TRBJ2-4; clone_size: -; d_call: TRBD1; v_call: TRBV28; cdr3_nt: TGTGCCAGCAGTTGGACAGGGGTGGCCAAAAACATTCAGTACTTC; cdr3_aa: CASSWTGVAKNIQYF
j_call: TRBJ2-5; clone_size: -; d_call: -; v_call: TRBV2; cdr3_nt: TGTGCCAGCAGTGAAATGGCGGAACAAGAGACCCAGTACTTC; cdr3_aa: CASSEMAEQETQYF
j_call: TRBJ2-5; clone_size: -; d_call: -; v_call: TRBV11-3; cdr3_nt: TGTGCCAGCAGCTTAACGGGATCCACCCAGTACTTC; cdr3_aa: CASSLTGSTQYF
j_call: TRBJ1-6; clone_size: -; d_call: TRBD1; v_call: TRBV5-6; cdr3_nt: TGTGCCAGCAGCTTGGTAGGGACAGGGAATAATTCACCCCTCCACTTT; cdr3_aa: CASSLVGTGNNSPLHF
j_call: TRBJ1-6; clone_size: -; d_call: -; v_call: TRBV15; cdr3_nt: TGTGCCACCAGCAGACAGGGCCCACCCCTCCACTTT; cdr3_aa: CATSRQGPPLHF
j_call: TRBJ1-1; clone_size: -; d_call: -; v_call: TRBV9; cdr3_nt: TGTGCCAGCAGCGTAGGTGTCAGTAGGGGTTGGGGCACTGAAGCTTTCTTT; cdr3_aa: CASSVGVSRGWGTEAFF
j_call: TRBJ1-5; clone_size: -; d_call: TRBD1; v_call: TRBV6-5; cdr3_nt: TGTGCCAGCAGTTACGGGACAGGGTTAAATCAGCCCCAGCATTTT; cdr3_aa: CASSYGTGLNQPQHF
j_call: TRBJ1-4; clone_size: -; d_call: -; v_call: TRBV6-5; cdr3_nt: TGTGCCAGCAGCAGGCAAAAAAATGAAAAACTGTTTTTT; cdr3_aa: CASSRQKNEKLFF
j_call: TRBJ1-2; clone_size: -; d_call: TRBD1; v_call: TRBV9; cdr3_nt: TGTGCCAGTACCGGGACAGGGTATGGCTACACCTTC; cdr3_aa: CASTGTGYGYTF
j_call: TRBJ1-1; clone_size: -; d_call: -; v_call: TRBV19; cdr3_nt: TGTGCCAGTAGTATAAGAGTCGCGGACACTGAAGCTTTCTTT; cdr3_aa: CASSIRVADTEAFF
j_call: TRBJ2-1; clone_size: -; d_call: -; v_call: TRBV15; cdr3_nt: TGTGCCACCAGCAGAGGACTAGGGGGCGGTCGGGATGAGCAGTTCTTC; cdr3_aa: CATSRGLGGGRDEQFF
j_call: TRBJ1-4; clone_size: -; d_call: -; v_call: TRBV20-1; cdr3_nt: TGCAGTGCTAGTCAGGGTACGAAGAATGAAAAACTGTTTTTT; cdr3_aa: CSASQGTKNEKLFF
j_call: TRBJ2-1; clone_size: -; d_call: TRBD1; v_call: TRBV24-1; cdr3_nt: TGTGCCACCAGTGATGGGACAGGGGTGAATGAGCAGTTCTTC; cdr3_aa: CATSDGTGVNEQFF
j_call: TRBJ1-6; clone_size: -; d_call: TRBD1; v_call: TRBV2; cdr3_nt: TGTGCCAGCGGGAAAGGGGGCAGGTCACCCCTCCACTTT; cdr3_aa: CASGKGGRSPLHF
j_call: TRBJ1-6; clone_size: -; d_call: -; v_call: TRBV18; cdr3_nt: TGTGCCAGCTCACGGACGGGACAAAGTCCCTCCTATAATTCACCCCTCCACTTT; cdr3_aa: CASSRTGQSPSYNSPLHF
j_call: TRBJ1-2; clone_size: -; d_call: -; v_call: TRBV28; cdr3_nt: TGTGCCAGCAGTTCCTCGCTCCGCGACTATGGCTACACCTTC; cdr3_aa: CASSSSLRDYGYTF
j_call: TRBJ1-5; clone_size: -; d_call: -; v_call: TRBV30; cdr3_nt: TGTGCCTGGTCCAGGCAGAATCAGCCCCAGCATTTT; cdr3_aa: CAWSRQNQPQHF
j_call: TRBJ1-1; clone_size: -; d_call: TRBD1; v_call: TRBV7-2; cdr3_nt: TGTGCCAGCAGCTCTCGCCCCAGGGGGGCGCAGGGTGACACTGAAGCTTTCTTT; cdr3_aa: CASSSRPRGAQGDTEAFF
j_call: TRBJ1-2; clone_size: -; d_call: -; v_call: TRBV2; cdr3_nt: TGTGCCAGCATTAGGGACATAAACTATGGCTACACCTTC; cdr3_aa: CASIRDINYGYTF
j_call: TRBJ2-5; clone_size: -; d_call: TRBD2; v_call: TRBV19; cdr3_nt: TGTGCCAGTAGTCTCTACGGGACTAGCGGCCAGAAGACCCAGTACTTC; cdr3_aa: CASSLYGTSGQKTQYF
j_call: TRBJ1-3; clone_size: -; d_call: -; v_call: TRBV19; cdr3_nt: TGTGCCAGTAAACCACGCACTCCCGGAAACACCATATATTTT; cdr3_aa: CASKPRTPGNTIYF
j_call: TRBJ1-2; clone_size: -; d_call: TRBD1; v_call: TRBV25-1; cdr3_nt: TGTGCCAGCAGTGAATCGGCAGGAGGGGGACAGAGTAACTATGGCTACACCTTC; cdr3_aa: CASSESAGGGQSNYGYTF
j_call: TRBJ1-1; clone_size: few; d_call: TRBD1; v_call: TRBV28; cdr3_nt: TGTGCCAGCAGTTTACAGGGGGCCAACACTGAAGCTTTCTTT; cdr3_aa: CASSLQGANTEAFF
j_call: TRBJ2-7; clone_size: -; d_call: -; v_call: TRBV4-2; cdr3_nt: TGTGCCAGCAGCCAAGATGAAGGGAGAGGGTATTCCACCTACGAGCAGTACTTC; cdr3_aa: CASSQDEGRGYSTYEQYF
j_call: TRBJ2-7; clone_size: -; d_call: -; v_call: TRBV20-1; cdr3_nt: TGCAGTGCTAGCGCGGTCGAGCAGTACTTC; cdr3_aa: CSASAVEQYF
j_call: TRBJ1-6; clone_size: -; d_call: TRBD1; v_call: TRBV6-1; cdr3_nt: TGTGCCAGCAGTGAAATGGACAGGGGGTGGAATTCACCCCTCCACTTT; cdr3_aa: CASSEMDRGWNSPLHF
j_call: TRBJ1-4; clone_size: once; d_call: -; v_call: TRBV7-9; cdr3_nt: TGTGCCAGCAGCTTGGAGGGTTTAGGTGAAAAACTGTTTTTT; cdr3_aa: CASSLEGLGEKLFF
j_call: TRBJ2-6; clone_size: -; d_call: TRBD1; v_call: TRBV6-5; cdr3_nt: TGTGCCAGCAGTTTTACAGGGGACGGGGCCAACGTCCTGACTTTC; cdr3_aa: CASSFTGDGANVLTF
j_call: TRBJ1-5; clone_size: -; d_call: -; v_call: TRBV10-2; cdr3_nt: TGCGCCAGCAGCCCCACTTTAGAGCCCCAGCATTTT; cdr3_aa: CASSPTLEPQHF
j_call: TRBJ2-5; clone_size: -; d_call: -; v_call: TRBV5-4; cdr3_nt: TGTGCCAGCAGCTACAAACAGGGTTGGGAGACCCAGTACTTC; cdr3_aa: CASSYKQGWETQYF
j_call: TRBJ2-7; clone_size: -; d_call: TRBD1; v_call: TRBV5-1; cdr3_nt: TGCGCCAGCAGCTTGGGGACAGGGGATCCCCTCTACGAGCAGTACTTC; cdr3_aa: CASSLGTGDPLYEQYF
j_call: TRBJ1-5; clone_size: -; d_call: TRBD1; v_call: TRBV5-1; cdr3_nt: TGCGCCAGCAGCTTGGGACAGGGAGGTGATAGCAATCAGCCCCAGCATTTT; cdr3_aa: CASSLGQGGDSNQPQHF
j_call: TRBJ2-5; clone_size: -; d_call: -; v_call: TRBV29-1; cdr3_nt: TGCAGCGTTGATCGGGACACTGGAACTCAAGAGACCCAGTACTTC; cdr3_aa: CSVDRDTGTQETQYF
j_call: TRBJ2-2; clone_size: -; d_call: TRBD2; v_call: TRBV7-9; cdr3_nt: TGTGCCAGCAGCTCTAGCGGGGTAAACACCGGGGAGCTGTTTTTT; cdr3_aa: CASSSSGVNTGELFF
j_call: TRBJ1-1; clone_size: -; d_call: -; v_call: TRBV5-1; cdr3_nt: TGCGCCAGCAGCGGGAGATGGGGACTAGAAGCTTTCTTT; cdr3_aa: CASSGRWGLEAFF
j_call: TRBJ1-5; clone_size: once; d_call: TRBD1; v_call: TRBV27; cdr3_nt: TGTGCCAGCAGAGCGACAGGGCACTATAGCAATCAGCCCCAGCATTTT; cdr3_aa: CASRATGHYSNQPQHF
j_call: TRBJ2-3; clone_size: -; d_call: -; v_call: TRBV5-4; cdr3_nt: TGTGCCAGCAGCTGGGACTGGGCCACAGATACGCAGTATTTT; cdr3_aa: CASSWDWATDTQYF
j_call: TRBJ2-2; clone_size: -; d_call: TRBD1; v_call: TRBV7-9; cdr3_nt: TGTGCCAGCAGTTCCCGGGACAGGCAGAACACCGGGGAGCTGTTTTTT; cdr3_aa: CASSSRDRQNTGELFF
j_call: TRBJ2-4; clone_size: -; d_call: TRBD1; v_call: TRBV11-1; cdr3_nt: TGTGCCAGCAGCTTAGCGGAATGGGGACAGGTCAAAAACATTCAGTACTTC; cdr3_aa: CASSLAEWGQVKNIQYF
j_call: TRBJ1-1; clone_size: once; d_call: TRBD1; v_call: TRBV29-1; cdr3_nt: TGCAGCGTTAGCGCGGGGACAGCAAACACTGAAGCTTTCTTT; cdr3_aa: CSVSAGTANTEAFF
j_call: TRBJ1-1; clone_size: -; d_call: -; v_call: TRBV11-3; cdr3_nt: TGTGCCAGCAGCTTGACAGTGAACACTGAAGCTTTCTTT; cdr3_aa: CASSLTVNTEAFF
j_call: TRBJ1-2; clone_size: -; d_call: TRBD1; v_call: TRBV7-9; cdr3_nt: TGTGCCTGGGAGACAGGGACTTACTATGGCTACACCTTC; cdr3_aa: CAWETGTYYGYTF
j_call: TRBJ2-2; clone_size: -; d_call: -; v_call: TRBV5-5; cdr3_nt: TGTGCCAGCAGCAGGAGAAGCGAGTACACCGGGGAGCTGTTTTTT; cdr3_aa: CASSRRSEYTGELFF
j_call: TRBJ2-7; clone_size: -; d_call: TRBD1; v_call: TRBV28; cdr3_nt: TGTGCCAGCAGGGGGACAGGGGTCTCCTACGAGCAGTACTTC; cdr3_aa: CASRGTGVSYEQYF
j_call: TRBJ2-1; clone_size: few; d_call: -; v_call: TRBV4-2; cdr3_nt: TGTGCCAGCACCAAAGAGGAGCAGGGCCTTTACAATGAGCAGTTCTTC; cdr3_aa: CASTKEEQGLYNEQFF
j_call: TRBJ1-3; clone_size: -; d_call: TRBD1; v_call: TRBV24-1; cdr3_nt: TGTGCCACCAAGCGGAGGACAGGGTATTTGTTTTTTGGAAACACCATATATTTT; cdr3_aa: CATKRRTGYLFFGNTIYF
j_call: TRBJ1-5; clone_size: once; d_call: -; v_call: TRBV9; cdr3_nt: TGTGCCAGCAGCGTAGAGGGGGGGAGAAATCAGCCCCAGCATTTT; cdr3_aa: CASSVEGGRNQPQHF